This T cell receptor (beta chain) was identified in a study of cytomegalovirus exposure and HLA in healthy donors. At the level of the study: Findings of an earlier analysis included over 95 million unique TCR beta sequences from about 180 million T cells.

The CDR3 loop spans 12 amino acids. Germline CDR1 is KGHSH and CDR2 is LQKENI. Trimming took 4 bases from V and 8 from J, leaving 6 bases between them. This clone was counted between two and nine times. Its antigen remains unknown. Points from the study as a whole: Later examination showed HLA-associated TCR beta chains had greater clonal expansion than equally common others. Listed as cytomegalovirus-associated were over 150 TCR beta chains.

Use of 60 Vbeta and 13 Jbeta primers characterized the PCR. Clones were sequenced by immunoSEQ multiplex PCR, and TCRdb holds only the in-frame ones, with some missing. This sample has about 140,000 clones; roughly 73% occur once, and the top ten carry about 3%. The specimen sequenced was PBMCs. The rearrangement links TRBV18 to TRBJ1-6; D unclear. This receptor was obtained from a man in his forties in good health and CMV-seronegative. The chain's CDR3 is CASSREDSPLHF. CDR3 nucleotides: TGTGCCAGCTCACGGGAGGATTCACCCCTCCACTTT. The full variable domain, completed using reference TRBV18 and TRBJ1-6, is NAGVMQNPRHLVRRRGQEARLRCSPMKGHSHVYWYRQLPEEGLKFMVYLQKENIIDESGMPKERFSAEFPKEGPSILRIQQVVRGDSAAYFCASSREDSPLHFGNGTRLTVT.